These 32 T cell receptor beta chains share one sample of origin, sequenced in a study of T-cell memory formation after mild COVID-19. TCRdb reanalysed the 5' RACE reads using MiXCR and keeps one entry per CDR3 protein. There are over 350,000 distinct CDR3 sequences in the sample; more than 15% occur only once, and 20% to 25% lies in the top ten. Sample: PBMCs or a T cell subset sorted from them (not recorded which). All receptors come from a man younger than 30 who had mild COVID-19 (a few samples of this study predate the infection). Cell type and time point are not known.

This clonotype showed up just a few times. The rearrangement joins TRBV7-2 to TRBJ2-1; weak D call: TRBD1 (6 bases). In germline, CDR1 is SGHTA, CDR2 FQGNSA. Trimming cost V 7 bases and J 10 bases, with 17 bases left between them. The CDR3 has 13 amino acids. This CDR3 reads CASNPTGPGEQFF. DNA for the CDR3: TGTGCCAGCAACCCGACAGGCCCAGGGGAGCAGTTCTTC.

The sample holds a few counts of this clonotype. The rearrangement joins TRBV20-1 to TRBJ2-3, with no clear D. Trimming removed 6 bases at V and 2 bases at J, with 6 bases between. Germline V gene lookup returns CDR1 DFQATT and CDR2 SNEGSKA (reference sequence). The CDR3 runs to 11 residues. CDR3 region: CSASPTDTQYF. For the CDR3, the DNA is TGCAGTGCCAGCCCCACAGATACGCAGTATTTT.

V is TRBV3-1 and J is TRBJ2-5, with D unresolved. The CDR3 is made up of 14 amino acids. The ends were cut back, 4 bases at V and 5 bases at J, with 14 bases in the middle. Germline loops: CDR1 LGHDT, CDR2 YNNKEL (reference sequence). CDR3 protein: CASSLTPRDETQYF. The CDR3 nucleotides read TGTGCCAGCAGCCTAACCCCTAGAGACGAGACCCAGTACTTC.

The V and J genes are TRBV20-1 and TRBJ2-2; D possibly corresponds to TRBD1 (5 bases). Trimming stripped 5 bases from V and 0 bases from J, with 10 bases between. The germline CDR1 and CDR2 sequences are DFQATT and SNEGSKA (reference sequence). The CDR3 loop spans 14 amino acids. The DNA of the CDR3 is TGCAGTGCTGGGGCTCCCGCGAACACCGGGGAGCTGTTTTTT. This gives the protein CSAGAPANTGELFF.

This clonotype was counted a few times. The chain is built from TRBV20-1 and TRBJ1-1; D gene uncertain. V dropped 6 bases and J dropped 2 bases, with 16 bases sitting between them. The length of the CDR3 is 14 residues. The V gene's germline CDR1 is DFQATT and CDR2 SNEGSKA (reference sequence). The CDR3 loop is CSASRQGLNTEAFF. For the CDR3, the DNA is TGCAGTGCGAGCCGACAAGGGCTCAACACTGAAGCTTTCTTT.

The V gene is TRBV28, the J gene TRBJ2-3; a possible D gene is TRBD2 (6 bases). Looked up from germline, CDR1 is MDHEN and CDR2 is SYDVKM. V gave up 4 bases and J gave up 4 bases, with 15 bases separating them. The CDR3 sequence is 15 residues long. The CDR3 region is CASSSPGERADTQYF. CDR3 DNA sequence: TGTGCCAGCAGTTCCCCGGGGGAAAGGGCAGATACGCAGTATTTT.

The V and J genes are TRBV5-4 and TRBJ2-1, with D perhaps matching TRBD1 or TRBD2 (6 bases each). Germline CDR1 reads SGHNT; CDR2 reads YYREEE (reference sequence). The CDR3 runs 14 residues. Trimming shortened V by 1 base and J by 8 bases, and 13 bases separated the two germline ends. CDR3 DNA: TGTGCCAGCAGCTTGAAGACAGGAGGGGATGAGCAGTTCTTC. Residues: CASSLKTGGDEQFF.

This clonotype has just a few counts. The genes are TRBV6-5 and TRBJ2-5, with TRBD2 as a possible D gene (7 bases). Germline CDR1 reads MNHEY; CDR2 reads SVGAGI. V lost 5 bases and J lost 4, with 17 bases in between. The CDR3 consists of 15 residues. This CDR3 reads CASSRGGASGETQYF. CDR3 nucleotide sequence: TGTGCCAGCAGTAGGGGGGGGGCATCAGGAGAGACCCAGTACTTC.

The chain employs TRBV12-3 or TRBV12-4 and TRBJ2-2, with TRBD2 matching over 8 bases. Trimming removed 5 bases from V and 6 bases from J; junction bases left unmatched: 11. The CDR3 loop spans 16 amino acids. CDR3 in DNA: TGTGCCAGCAGTCCCGCGGGACTAGAGGTCGCCGGGGAGCTGTTTTTT. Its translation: CASSPAGLEVAGELFF.

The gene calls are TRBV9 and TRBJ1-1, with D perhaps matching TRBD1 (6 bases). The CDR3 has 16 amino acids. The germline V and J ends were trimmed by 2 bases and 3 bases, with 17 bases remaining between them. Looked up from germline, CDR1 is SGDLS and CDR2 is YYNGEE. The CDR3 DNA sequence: TGTGCCAGCAGCGTTACAGGGCTCGTTGGGGACACTGAAGCTTTCTTT. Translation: CASSVTGLVGDTEAFF.

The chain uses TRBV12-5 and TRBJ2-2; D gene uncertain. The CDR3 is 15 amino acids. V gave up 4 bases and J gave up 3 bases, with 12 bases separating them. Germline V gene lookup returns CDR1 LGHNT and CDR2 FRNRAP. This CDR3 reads CASGSEVGYTGELFF. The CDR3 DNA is TGTGCTAGTGGTTCAGAGGTCGGGTACACCGGGGAGCTGTTTTTT.

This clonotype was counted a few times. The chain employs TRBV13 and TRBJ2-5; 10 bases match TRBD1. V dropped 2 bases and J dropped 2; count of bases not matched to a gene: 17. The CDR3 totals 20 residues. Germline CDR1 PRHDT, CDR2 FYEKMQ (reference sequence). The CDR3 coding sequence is TGTGCCAGCAGCTTATCCCCCGTGACAGGGGGCCGTACCCTACAAGAGACCCAGTACTTC. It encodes CASSLSPVTGGRTLQETQYF.

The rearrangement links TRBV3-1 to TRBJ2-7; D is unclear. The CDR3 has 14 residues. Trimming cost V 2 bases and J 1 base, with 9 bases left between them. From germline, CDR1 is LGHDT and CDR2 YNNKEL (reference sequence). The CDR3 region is CASSQYDRSYEQYF. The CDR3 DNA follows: TGTGCCAGCAGCCAATATGACCGGTCCTACGAGCAGTACTTC.

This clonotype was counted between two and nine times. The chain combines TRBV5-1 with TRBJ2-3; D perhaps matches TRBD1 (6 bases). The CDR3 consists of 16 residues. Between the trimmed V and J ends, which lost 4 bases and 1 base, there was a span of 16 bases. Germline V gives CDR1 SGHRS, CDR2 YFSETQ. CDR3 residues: CASSQGTQRRTDTQYF. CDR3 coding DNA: TGCGCCAGCAGCCAGGGGACGCAACGACGCACAGATACGCAGTATTTT.

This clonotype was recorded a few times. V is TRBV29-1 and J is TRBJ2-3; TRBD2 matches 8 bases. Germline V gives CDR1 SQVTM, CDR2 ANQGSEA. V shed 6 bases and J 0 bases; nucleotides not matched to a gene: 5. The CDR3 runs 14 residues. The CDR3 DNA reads TGCAGCGTGGGCGGGGGGCCTAGCACAGATACGCAGTATTTT. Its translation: CSVGGGPSTDTQYF.

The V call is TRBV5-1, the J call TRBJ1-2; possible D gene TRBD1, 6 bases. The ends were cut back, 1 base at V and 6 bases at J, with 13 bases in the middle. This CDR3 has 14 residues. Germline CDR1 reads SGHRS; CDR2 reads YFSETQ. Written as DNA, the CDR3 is TGCGCCAGCAGCTTGAATGGGGGGCAAGATGGCTACACCTTC. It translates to CASSLNGGQDGYTF.

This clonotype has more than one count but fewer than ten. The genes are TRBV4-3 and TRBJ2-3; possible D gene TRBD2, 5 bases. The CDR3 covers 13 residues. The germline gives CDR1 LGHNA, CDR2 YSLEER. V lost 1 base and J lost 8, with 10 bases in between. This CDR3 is CASSQASAGTQYF. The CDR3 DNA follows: TGCGCCAGCAGCCAAGCCAGCGCGGGTACGCAGTATTTT.

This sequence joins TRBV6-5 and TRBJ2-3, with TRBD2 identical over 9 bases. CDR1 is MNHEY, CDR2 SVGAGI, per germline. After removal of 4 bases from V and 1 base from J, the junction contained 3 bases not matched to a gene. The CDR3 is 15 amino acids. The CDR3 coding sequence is TGTGCCAGCAGTTCCTGGACTAGCGGCACAGATACGCAGTATTTT. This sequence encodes CASSSWTSGTDTQYF.

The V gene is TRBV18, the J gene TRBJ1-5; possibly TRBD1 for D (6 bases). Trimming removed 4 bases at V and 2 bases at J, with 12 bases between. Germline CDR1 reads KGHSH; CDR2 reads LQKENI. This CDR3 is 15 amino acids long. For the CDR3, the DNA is TGTGCCAGCTCACAACAGGGTGCGGGCAATCAGCCCCAGCATTTT. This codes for CASSQQGAGNQPQHF.

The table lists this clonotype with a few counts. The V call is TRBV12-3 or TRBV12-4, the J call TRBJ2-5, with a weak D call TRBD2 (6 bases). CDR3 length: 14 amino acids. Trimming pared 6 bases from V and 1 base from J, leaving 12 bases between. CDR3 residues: CASRPGRFQETQYF. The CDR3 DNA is TGTGCCAGCAGGCCAGGGAGGTTCCAAGAGACCCAGTACTTC.

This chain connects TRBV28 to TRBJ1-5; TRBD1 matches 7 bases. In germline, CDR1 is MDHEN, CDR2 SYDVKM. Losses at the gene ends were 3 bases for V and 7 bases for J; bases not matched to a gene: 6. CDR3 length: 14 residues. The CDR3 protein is CASSFRQGRQPQHF. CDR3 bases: TGTGCCAGCAGTTTCCGACAGGGAAGACAGCCCCAGCATTTT.

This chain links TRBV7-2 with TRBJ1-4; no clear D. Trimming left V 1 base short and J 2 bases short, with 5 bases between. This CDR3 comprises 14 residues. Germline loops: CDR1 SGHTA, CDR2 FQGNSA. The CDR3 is CASSLGHTNEKLFF. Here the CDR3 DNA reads TGTGCCAGCAGCTTAGGGCACACTAATGAAAAACTGTTTTTT.

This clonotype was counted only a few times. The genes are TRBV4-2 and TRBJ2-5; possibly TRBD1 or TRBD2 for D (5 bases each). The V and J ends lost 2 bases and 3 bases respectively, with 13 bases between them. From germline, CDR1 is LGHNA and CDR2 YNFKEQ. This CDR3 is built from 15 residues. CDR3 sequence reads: CASSQLEGRKETQYF. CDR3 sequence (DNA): TGTGCCAGCAGCCAACTAGAGGGGAGAAAAGAGACCCAGTACTTC.

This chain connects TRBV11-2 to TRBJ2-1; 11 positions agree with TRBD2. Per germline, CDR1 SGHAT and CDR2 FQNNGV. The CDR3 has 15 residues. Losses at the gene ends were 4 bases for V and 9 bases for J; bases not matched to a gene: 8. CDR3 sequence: CASSSLAGGSGEQFF. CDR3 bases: TGTGCCAGCAGCTCCTTAGCGGGGGGGAGTGGTGAGCAGTTCTTC.

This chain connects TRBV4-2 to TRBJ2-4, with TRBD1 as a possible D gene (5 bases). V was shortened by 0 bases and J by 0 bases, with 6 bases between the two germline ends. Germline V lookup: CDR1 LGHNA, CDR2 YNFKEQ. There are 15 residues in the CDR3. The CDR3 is CASSQEGVAKNIQYF. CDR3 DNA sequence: TGTGCCAGCAGCCAAGAAGGGGTAGCCAAAAACATTCAGTACTTC.

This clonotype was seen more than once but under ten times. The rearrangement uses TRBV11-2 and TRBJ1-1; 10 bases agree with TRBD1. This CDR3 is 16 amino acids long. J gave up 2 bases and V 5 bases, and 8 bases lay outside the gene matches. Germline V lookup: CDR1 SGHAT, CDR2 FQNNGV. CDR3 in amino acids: CASSLRQGASNTEAFF. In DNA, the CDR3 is TGTGCCAGCAGCCTCAGACAGGGGGCGTCTAACACTGAAGCTTTCTTT.

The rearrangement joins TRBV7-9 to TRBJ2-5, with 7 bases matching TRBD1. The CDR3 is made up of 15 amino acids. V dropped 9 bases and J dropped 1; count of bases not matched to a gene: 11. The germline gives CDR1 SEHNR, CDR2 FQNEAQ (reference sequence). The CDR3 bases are TGTGCCAGTCTCGCGACAGGGCTTTTCCAAGAGACCCAGTACTTC. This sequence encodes CASLATGLFQETQYF.

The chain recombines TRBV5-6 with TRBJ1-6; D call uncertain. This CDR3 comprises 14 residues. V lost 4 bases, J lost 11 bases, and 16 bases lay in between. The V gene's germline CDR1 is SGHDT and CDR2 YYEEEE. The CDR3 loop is CASSRPAGAAPLHF. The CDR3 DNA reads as TGTGCCAGCAGCCGCCCCGCCGGCGCCGCACCCCTCCACTTT.

The CDR3 region has the DNA TGTGCCAGCATCGCCGGGACTGGCCAGACCCAGTACTTC. Its protein product is CASIAGTGQTQYF. V gene TRBV27 combines with J gene TRBJ2-5; weak D call: TRBD2 (6 bases). The CDR3 extends over 13 amino acids. Germline CDR1 is MNHEY and CDR2 is SMNVEV (reference sequence). Trimming shortened V by 7 bases and J by 6 bases, and 15 bases separated the two germline ends.

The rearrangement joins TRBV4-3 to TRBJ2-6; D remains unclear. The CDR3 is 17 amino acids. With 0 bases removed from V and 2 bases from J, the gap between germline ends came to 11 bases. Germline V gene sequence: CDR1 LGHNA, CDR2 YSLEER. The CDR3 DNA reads TGCGCCAGCAGCCAAGATCCCGGGTTAGCTGGGGCCAACGTCCTGACTTTC. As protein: CASSQDPGLAGANVLTF.

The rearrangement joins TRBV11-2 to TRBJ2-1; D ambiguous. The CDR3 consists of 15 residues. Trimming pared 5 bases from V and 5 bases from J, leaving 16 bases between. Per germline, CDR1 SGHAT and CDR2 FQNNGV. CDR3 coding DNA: TGTGCCAGCAGCCCAAGCCCCGCACACCACAATGAGCAGTTCTTC. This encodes CASSPSPAHHNEQFF.

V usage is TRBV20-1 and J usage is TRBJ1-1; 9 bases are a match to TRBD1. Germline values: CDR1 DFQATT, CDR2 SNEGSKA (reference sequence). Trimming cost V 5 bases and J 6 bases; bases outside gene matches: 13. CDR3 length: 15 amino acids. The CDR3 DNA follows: TGCAGTGCTCCTCCCGGGACAGGGTTGGTAGCTGAAGCTTTCTTT. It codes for CSAPPGTGLVAEAFF.